This TCR beta chain was recorded in a study of cytomegalovirus exposure and HLA in healthy donors. In the PCR, 60 Vbeta and 13 Jbeta primers were used. Sequenced by immunoSEQ multiplex PCR; TCRdb stores in-frame clones only, minus some. The table has roughly 130,000 clones, about 70% seen once; the top ten hold roughly 2%. Germline lookup yields CDR1 SQVTM and CDR2 ANQGSEA. The CDR3 length is 13 residues. V was clipped by 4 bases and J by 0 bases, with 9 bases between them. The receptor was derived from a woman aged 40 to 50 in good health and CMV-seropositive. V is TRBV29-1 and J is TRBJ1-2, with D hard to call. Sequenced sample: PBMCs. CDR3 nucleotide sequence: TGCAGCGTTGTTGTGCGTTCTAACTATGGCTACACCTTC. This sequence encodes CSVVVRSNYGYTF.